This T cell receptor beta chain stems from a study of cytomegalovirus exposure and HLA in healthy donors. Profiled with immunoSEQ multiplex PCR; TCRdb holds only in-frame clones, not every one. The table lists some 200,000 clones, approximately 90% of them singletons. The CDR3 consists of 15 residues. V was clipped by 5 bases and J by 2 bases, with 15 bases between them. CDR1 and CDR2 (germline): MNHEY, SMNVEV (reference sequence). The sequence was obtained from a woman between 18 and 29 years old in good health and CMV-seronegative. The chain uses TRBV27 and TRBJ1-2; D is undetermined. Specimen: PBMCs. This CDR3 is CASSPEVGRNYGYTF. The CDR3 nucleotides read TGTGCCAGCAGTCCCGAGGTGGGGAGGAACTATGGCTACACCTTC.